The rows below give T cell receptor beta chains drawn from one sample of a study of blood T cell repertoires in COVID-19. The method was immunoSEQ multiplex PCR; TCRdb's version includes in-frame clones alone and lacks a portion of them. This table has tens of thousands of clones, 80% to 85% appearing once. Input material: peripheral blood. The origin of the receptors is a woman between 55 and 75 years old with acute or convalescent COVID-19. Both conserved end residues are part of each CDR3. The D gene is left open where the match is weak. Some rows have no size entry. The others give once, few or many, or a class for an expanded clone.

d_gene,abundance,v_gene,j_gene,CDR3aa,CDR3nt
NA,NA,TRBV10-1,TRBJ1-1,CASSEFFNTEAFF,TGCGCCAGCAGTGAATTCTTTAACACTGAAGCTTTCTTT
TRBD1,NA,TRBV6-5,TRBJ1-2,CASRGTGTGDYGYTF,TGTGCCAGCCGAGGAACCGGGACAGGGGACTATGGCTACACCTTC
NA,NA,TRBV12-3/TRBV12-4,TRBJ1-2,CASSLRSGYTF,TGTGCCAGCAGTTTACGGAGTGGCTACACCTTC
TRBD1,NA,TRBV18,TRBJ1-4,CASSSGQGEANEKLFF,TGTGCCAGCTCATCGGGACAGGGTGAGGCTAATGAAAAACTGTTTTTT
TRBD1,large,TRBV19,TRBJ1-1,CASSIGARGLFGEAFF,TGTGCCAGTAGTATTGGGGCCAGGGGGCTTTTCGGTGAAGCTTTCTTT
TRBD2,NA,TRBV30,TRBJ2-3,CAWTLGASGGTDTQYF,TGTGCCTGGACCCTAGGGGCTAGCGGGGGCACAGATACGCAGTATTTT
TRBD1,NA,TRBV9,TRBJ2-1,CASSPGQGSNEQFF,TGTGCCAGCAGCCCCGGACAGGGATCCAATGAGCAGTTCTTC
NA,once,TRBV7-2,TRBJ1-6,CASSLVRTDYNSPLHF,TGTGCCAGCAGCTTAGTTCGGACAGACTATAATTCACCCCTCCACTTT
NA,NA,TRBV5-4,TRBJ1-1,CASSPAGNTEAFF,TGTGCCAGCAGCCCAGCGGGGAACACTGAAGCTTTCTTT
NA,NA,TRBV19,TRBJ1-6,CASSIDGGRSSYNSPLHF,TGTGCCAGTAGTATAGATGGGGGCCGGAGCTCCTATAATTCACCCCTCCACTTT
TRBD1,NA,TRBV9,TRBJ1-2,CASSVGDRPLTNYGYTF,TGTGCCAGCAGCGTGGGGGACAGGCCCCTCACTAACTATGGCTACACCTTC
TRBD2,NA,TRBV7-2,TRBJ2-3,CASSSGTSGSTDTQYF,TGTGCCAGCAGCTCCGGGACTAGCGGAAGCACAGATACGCAGTATTTT
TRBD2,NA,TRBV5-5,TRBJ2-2,CASSLGAGGSRTGELFF,TGTGCCAGCAGCTTGGGTGCGGGGGGATCGAGGACCGGGGAGCTGTTTTTT
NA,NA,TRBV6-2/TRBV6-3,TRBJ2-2,CASSYGADETTGELFF,TGTGCCAGCAGTTACGGGGCAGATGAAACCACCGGGGAGCTGTTTTTT
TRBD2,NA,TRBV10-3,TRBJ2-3,CAIRRGDITDTQYF,TGTGCCATCAGGCGGGGGGACATCACAGATACGCAGTATTTT
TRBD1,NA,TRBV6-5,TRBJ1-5,CASSSGQASNQPQHF,TGTGCCAGCAGTTCGGGACAGGCGAGCAATCAGCCCCAGCATTTT
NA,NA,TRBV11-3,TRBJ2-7,CASSSPGLHEQYF,TGTGCCAGCAGCTCGCCGGGACTCCACGAGCAGTACTTC
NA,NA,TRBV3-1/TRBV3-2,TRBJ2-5,CASSQLQETQYF,TGTGCCAGCAGCCAATTACAAGAGACCCAGTACTTC
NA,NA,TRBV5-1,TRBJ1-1,CASSWELRVNTEAFF,TGCGCCAGCAGCTGGGAGTTGAGGGTGAACACTGAAGCTTTCTTT
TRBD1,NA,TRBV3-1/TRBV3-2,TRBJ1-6,CASTPGQGNSPLHF,TGTGCCAGCACTCCGGGACAGGGTAATTCACCCCTCCACTTT
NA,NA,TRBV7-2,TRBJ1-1,CASSPYTATSEAFF,TGTGCCAGCAGCCCATATACCGCCACAAGTGAAGCTTTCTTT
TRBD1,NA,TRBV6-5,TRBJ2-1,CASRDRVNEQFF,TGTGCCAGCAGGGACAGGGTCAATGAGCAGTTCTTC
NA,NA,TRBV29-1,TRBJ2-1,CSVEDLSQGNEQFF,TGCAGCGTTGAAGATCTTAGCCAGGGCAATGAGCAGTTCTTC
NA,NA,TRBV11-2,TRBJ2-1,CASSSLDRNEQFF,TGTGCCAGCAGCTCACTTGACAGAAATGAGCAGTTCTTC
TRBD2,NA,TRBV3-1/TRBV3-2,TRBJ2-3,CASSPAAGGSTDTQYF,TGTGCCAGCAGCCCCGCGGCGGGGGGATCCACAGATACGCAGTATTTT
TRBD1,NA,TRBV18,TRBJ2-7,CASSPRTGQGAKEQYF,TGTGCCAGCTCACCTCGCACTGGACAGGGGGCGAAGGAGCAGTACTTC
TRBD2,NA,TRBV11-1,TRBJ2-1,CASSLELGGGGNEQFF,TGTGCCAGCAGCTTAGAGTTAGGCGGGGGGGGCAATGAGCAGTTCTTC
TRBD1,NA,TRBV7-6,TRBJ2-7,CASSLRTLQGALDSYEQYF,TGTGCCAGCAGCTTAAGGACCCTACAGGGGGCCCTCGACTCCTACGAGCAGTACTTC
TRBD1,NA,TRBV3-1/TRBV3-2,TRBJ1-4,CASSFRQGSEKLFF,TGTGCCAGCAGTTTCAGACAGGGAAGTGAAAAACTGTTTTTT
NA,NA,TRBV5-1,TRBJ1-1,CASSPVRTRDTEAFF,TGCGCCAGCAGCCCGGTGAGGACAAGGGACACTGAAGCTTTCTTT
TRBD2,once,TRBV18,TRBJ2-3,CASSPPRGAGDTQYF,TGTGCCAGCTCACCCCCGCGGGGGGCGGGGGATACGCAGTATTTT
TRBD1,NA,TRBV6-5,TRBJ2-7,CASLPGQGNYEQYF,TGTGCCAGTCTACCGGGACAGGGGAACTACGAGCAGTACTTC
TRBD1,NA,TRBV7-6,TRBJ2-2,CASSSRGRGGELFF,TGTGCCAGCAGCAGCAGGGGGCGCGGCGGGGAGCTGTTTTTT
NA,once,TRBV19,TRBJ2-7,CASSIVTGSYEQYF,TGTGCCAGTAGTATAGTAACAGGATCCTACGAGCAGTACTTC
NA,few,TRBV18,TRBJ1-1,CASSLQGVVYGTEAFF,TGTGCCAGCTCATTACAGGGTGTGGTATATGGCACTGAAGCTTTCTTT
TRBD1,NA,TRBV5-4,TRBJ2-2,CASSLKGAFGELFF,TGTGCCAGCAGCTTGAAGGGGGCGTTCGGGGAGCTGTTTTTT
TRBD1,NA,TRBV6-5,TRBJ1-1,CASSAGGYTEAFF,TGTGCCAGTTCGGCAGGGGGTTACACTGAAGCTTTCTTT
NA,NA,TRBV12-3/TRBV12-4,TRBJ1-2,CASSSWQGYGYTF,TGTGCCAGCAGTTCCTGGCAGGGGTATGGCTACACCTTC
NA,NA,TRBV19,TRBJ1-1,CASRTGGGGTEAFF,TGTGCCAGTAGGACCGGCGGGGGTGGGACTGAAGCTTTCTTT
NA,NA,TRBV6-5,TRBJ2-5,CASTGDGETQYF,TGTGCCAGCACCGGAGATGGAGAGACCCAGTACTTC
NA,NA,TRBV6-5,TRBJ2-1,CASSYEYEQFF,TGTGCCAGCAGTTACGAGTATGAGCAGTTCTTC
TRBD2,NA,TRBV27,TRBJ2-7,CASSGWGGGSYEQYF,TGTGCCAGCAGCGGCTGGGGCGGGGGTAGCTACGAGCAGTACTTC
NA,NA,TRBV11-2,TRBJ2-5,CASSLSAGQETQYF,TGTGCCAGCAGCTTATCGGCGGGGCAAGAGACCCAGTACTTC
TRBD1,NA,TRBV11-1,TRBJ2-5,CASSSFIHRGPETQYF,TGTGCCAGCAGCTCGTTTATTCACAGGGGGCCGGAGACCCAGTACTTC
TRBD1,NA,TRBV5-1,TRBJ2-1,CASRAGTGYNEQFF,TGCGCCAGCAGGGCCGGGACAGGGTACAATGAGCAGTTCTTC
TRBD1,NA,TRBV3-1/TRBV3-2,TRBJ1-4,CASSQGQGLEKLFF,TGTGCCAGCAGCCAAGGACAGGGGCTTGAAAAACTGTTTTTT
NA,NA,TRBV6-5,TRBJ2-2,CASSYAGLNTGELFF,TGTGCCAGCAGTTACGCGGGACTCAACACCGGGGAGCTGTTTTTT
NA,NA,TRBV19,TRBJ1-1,CASNSIYRLEAFF,TGTGCCAGTAACTCCATCTATCGCCTCGAAGCTTTCTTT
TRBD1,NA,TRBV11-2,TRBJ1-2,CASSGQGAGTNYGYTF,TGTGCCAGCAGCGGACAGGGGGCCGGTACCAACTATGGCTACACCTTC
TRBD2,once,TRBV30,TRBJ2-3,CAWSGVGGTSTDTQYF,TGTGCCTGGAGTGGCGTGGGGGGGACTAGCACAGATACGCAGTATTTT
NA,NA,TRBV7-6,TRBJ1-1,CASSLGEGTEAFF,TGTGCCAGCAGCTTAGGGGAGGGGACTGAAGCTTTCTTT
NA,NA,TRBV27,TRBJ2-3,CASTSSGDTQYF,TGTGCCAGCACCTCCTCGGGGGATACGCAGTATTTT
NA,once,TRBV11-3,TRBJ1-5,CASSRMGHGHQPQHF,TGTGCCAGCAGCCGAATGGGCCACGGCCATCAGCCCCAGCATTTT
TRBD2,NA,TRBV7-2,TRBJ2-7,CASSTGGPFVEQYF,TGTGCCAGCAGCACGGGGGGGCCTTTTGTTGAGCAGTACTTC
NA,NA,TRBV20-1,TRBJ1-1,CSAPFGSMAFF,TGCAGTGCCCCATTTGGGAGTATGGCTTTCTTT
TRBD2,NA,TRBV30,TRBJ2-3,CAWSLGGGTDTQYF,TGTGCCTGGAGTCTGGGGGGGGGCACAGATACGCAGTATTTT
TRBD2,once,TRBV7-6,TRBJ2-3,CASSLTRDYKRTDTQYF,TGTGCCAGCAGCTTAACTCGGGACTACAAAAGGACAGATACGCAGTATTTT